This is a list of T cell receptor beta chains from one sample in a study of blood T cell repertoires in COVID-19. Data came from immunoSEQ multiplex PCR; TCRdb stores just in-frame clones and leaves some out. Here the sample spans around 250,000 clones, roughly four fifths being singletons. Sequenced material: peripheral blood. The source is a woman under 30 with acute or convalescent COVID-19. The CDR3 runs from the conserved cysteine through the conserved F or W. The D gene is left open where the match is weak.

CASRGGEWEQYF,TRBJ2-7,TRBV10-2,NA
CASSIAGGLDTQYF,TRBJ2-3,TRBV10-2,TRBD2
CASSYSSGGSKNEQFF,TRBJ2-1,TRBV6-5,TRBD2
CASRQTGDRYYGYTF,TRBJ1-2,TRBV28,TRBD1
CASSPWAGRGTEAFF,TRBJ1-1,TRBV5-1,NA
CASSRVAANTGELFF,TRBJ2-2,TRBV7-2,NA
CASTNNLGWSEKLFF,TRBJ1-4,TRBV6-5,NA
CASSLVIGLPGGYTF,TRBJ1-2,TRBV13,NA
CATSDSGWVTGTGGDGYTF,TRBJ1-2,TRBV24-1,TRBD1
CASSLVPGQGTLEAFF,TRBJ1-1,TRBV5-4,TRBD1
CASSPSSVRLSNNEQFF,TRBJ2-1,TRBV3-1/TRBV3-2,NA
CSVEAGQGGEQYF,TRBJ2-7,TRBV29-1,NA
CASSYLLPGQNSPLHF,TRBJ1-6,TRBV6-5,NA
CASSYSLGGRTYEQYF,TRBJ2-7,TRBV6-6,TRBD2
CASSHTGGRNTMYF,TRBJ1-3,TRBV14,TRBD1
CSVLGQGGDEQYF,TRBJ2-7,TRBV29-1,TRBD1
CASSSSGNEQFF,TRBJ2-1,TRBV12-3/TRBV12-4,TRBD2
CASGPRGGGTDTQYF,TRBJ2-3,TRBV25-1,NA
CASSQGDRGWNGELFF,TRBJ2-2,TRBV4-1,TRBD1
CATEGTATDTQYF,TRBJ2-3,TRBV24-1,NA
CASSLRETQYF,TRBJ2-5,TRBV3-1/TRBV3-2,NA
CAWSGYTPQDPGTEAFF,TRBJ1-1,TRBV30,NA
CASSYGEGGQPQHF,TRBJ1-5,TRBV6-6,NA
CASSPPNGNRGIQPQHF,TRBJ1-5,TRBV18,TRBD1
CASSGLAENTGELFF,TRBJ2-2,TRBV6-5,TRBD2
CASSLYGGTLTEAFF,TRBJ1-1,TRBV7-6,NA
CASSPQGTGLDQPQHF,TRBJ1-5,TRBV28,TRBD1
CASSSARLAGPYEQYF,TRBJ2-7,TRBV7-2,TRBD2
CASSPNPGLAGDEQYF,TRBJ2-7,TRBV11-2,TRBD2
CASSPTYSPLHF,TRBJ1-6,TRBV14,NA
CAWTPWQGAWEQFF,TRBJ2-1,TRBV30,TRBD1
CASSSQQGFQNIQYF,TRBJ2-4,TRBV28,TRBD1
CASSYKDISLAKNIQYF,TRBJ2-4,TRBV6-2/TRBV6-3,NA
CASSPRPTSGSQETQYF,TRBJ2-5,TRBV18,TRBD2
CSVGPGPTGSEQYF,TRBJ2-7,TRBV29-1,NA
CASSPRLDPFYEQYF,TRBJ2-7,TRBV11-2,NA
CASSGGTSGSHEQFF,TRBJ2-1,TRBV9,TRBD2
CASSAGGLADNIQYF,TRBJ2-4,TRBV7-2,TRBD2
CAISESRGRTLDTQYF,TRBJ2-3,TRBV10-3,TRBD2
CASSQDYFYEQYF,TRBJ2-7,TRBV6-5,NA
CASTHRGLRGGAGELFF,TRBJ2-2,TRBV19,TRBD2
CASSLGGLDAYEQYF,TRBJ2-7,TRBV7-2,TRBD2
CASSSSDRNTEAFF,TRBJ1-1,TRBV11-2,NA
CASGRNSGTGPPYGYTF,TRBJ1-2,TRBV2,TRBD1
CAWTLKTSGSYEQYF,TRBJ2-7,TRBV30,TRBD2
CASSEGARLRSNQPQHF,TRBJ1-5,TRBV2,NA
CASSSSGTANGKLFF,TRBJ1-4,TRBV11-2,NA
CASSEGVGTGLSGNTIYF,TRBJ1-3,TRBV6-1,TRBD1
CASSLAGTVKQPQHF,TRBJ1-5,TRBV5-6,TRBD1
CASKQGASSYEQYF,TRBJ2-7,TRBV2,TRBD1
CASMEQGGDEQYF,TRBJ2-7,TRBV19,TRBD1
CASSLMSFTGELFF,TRBJ2-2,TRBV5-1,NA
CASRSGTGPPLHF,TRBJ1-6,TRBV27,TRBD1
CASSQAGTVYGYTF,TRBJ1-2,TRBV14,TRBD1
CSGGTSGSYEQFF,TRBJ2-1,TRBV29-1,TRBD2